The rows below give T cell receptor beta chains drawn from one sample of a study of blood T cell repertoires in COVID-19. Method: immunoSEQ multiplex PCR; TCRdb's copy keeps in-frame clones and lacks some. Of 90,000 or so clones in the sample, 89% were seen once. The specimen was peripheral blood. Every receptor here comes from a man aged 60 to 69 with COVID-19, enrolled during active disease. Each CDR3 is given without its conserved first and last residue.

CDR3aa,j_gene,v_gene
ASSRQGLDQPQH,TRBJ1-5,TRBV3-1/TRBV3-2
ASLSGQGFPGAGELF,TRBJ2-2,TRBV7-9
ASSENGISYNEQF,TRBJ2-1,TRBV2
ASSLSGNYGYT,TRBJ1-2,TRBV5-6
ASSRGTGRDSPLH,TRBJ1-6,TRBV4-3
ASSWRLAGALAKNIQY,TRBJ2-4,TRBV6-2/TRBV6-3
ASSLGGGPWGYT,TRBJ1-2,TRBV5-5
ASSQVAGTGELF,TRBJ2-2,TRBV4-1
ASSPSVENTEAF,TRBJ1-1,TRBV7-2
ASSRDRVDTIY,TRBJ1-3,TRBV18
ASSSDISSDEQY,TRBJ2-7,TRBV7-2
ASRRQAGNTIY,TRBJ1-3,TRBV28
ASSQDARGNEKLF,TRBJ1-4,TRBV4-3
ASSIQLAVTLYNEQF,TRBJ2-1,TRBV19
ASSHFTGGTEAF,TRBJ1-1,TRBV3-1/TRBV3-2
ASSIPIEAPYNEQF,TRBJ2-1,TRBV2
ASSVWSGRSQETQY,TRBJ2-5,TRBV9
ASSPREVSSEKLF,TRBJ1-4,TRBV28
ASSRGLTPGTDTQY,TRBJ2-3,TRBV4-3
ASSTGGLTEAF,TRBJ1-1,TRBV12-3/TRBV12-4
ASARGGTEKLF,TRBJ1-4,TRBV9
ASSRGRDWFTDTQY,TRBJ2-3,TRBV3-1/TRBV3-2
ASSVERSSYNSPLH,TRBJ1-6,TRBV4-1
ASSFGAQETQY,TRBJ2-5,TRBV7-6
ASSVAPFEGEQY,TRBJ2-7,TRBV9
ASSPPGFRYSNQPQH,TRBJ1-5,TRBV19
ASSSSGQIYGYT,TRBJ1-2,TRBV27